This T cell receptor (beta chain) was profiled in a study of blood T cell repertoires in COVID-19. The method was immunoSEQ multiplex PCR; TCRdb's version includes in-frame clones alone and lacks a portion of them. The sample records under 75,000 clones, over 70% being singletons. Germline V gene data show CDR1 as SNHLY and CDR2 as FYNNEI. This CDR3 is 15 amino acids long. V lost 6 bases, J lost 7 bases, and 8 bases stayed unmatched. The J gene is TRBJ2-3, the V gene TRBV2; 12 bases map to TRBD2. Sequencing was carried out using peripheral blood. This clonotype was sampled from a human donor in a cohort sampled during active COVID-19. The CDR3 DNA sequence: TGTGCCAGCAGAAAGACTAGCGGGAGTAGGAATACGCAGTATTTT. Its translation: CASRKTSGSRNTQYF.